Given below is one T cell receptor (beta chain) in context. Its antigen is not identified. Trimming removed 0 bases from V and 3 bases from J; junction bases left unmatched: 12. The CDR3 contains 18 residues. Germline assignment: CDR1 MDHEN and CDR2 SYDVKM. The source of the sample is a study of cytomegalovirus exposure and HLA in healthy donors. Findings of the study overall: The classifier reportedly diagnosed cytomegalovirus status with high sensitivity and specificity. Researchers reported from a later analysis that most CMV-associated TCR beta chains appeared HLA-restricted.

PCR used 60 Vbeta primers and 13 Jbeta primers. The data were produced by immunoSEQ multiplex PCR, yet TCRdb's version contains in-frame clones alone and is incomplete. The sample shows more than 140,000 clones, about 80% of them seen only once. Sequenced sample: PBMCs. V is TRBV28 and J is TRBJ1-1, with 8 positions matching TRBD1. The receptor's source is a woman aged 40 to 49 in good health and CMV-seronegative. The CDR3 sequence is CASSLWTPGGVMYTEAFF. DNA for the CDR3: TGTGCCAGCAGTTTATGGACCCCAGGGGGCGTTATGTACACTGAAGCTTTCTTT. The variable domain in full, with the rest retrieved from reference TRBV28 and TRBJ1-1, is DVKVTQSSRYLVKRTGEKVFLECVQDMDHENMFWYRQDPGLGLRLIYFSYDVKMKEKGDIPEGYSVSREKKERFSLILESASTNQTSMYLCASSLWTPGGVMYTEAFFGQGTRLTVV.